The 23 T cell receptor beta chains given below trace back to one sample, sequenced in a study of cytomegalovirus exposure and HLA in healthy donors. 13 Jbeta primers and 60 Vbeta primers were used for the PCR. TCRdb's table, derived via immunoSEQ multiplex PCR, lists solely in-frame clones and lacks some. Found here are over 150,000 clones, around four fifths of them singletons; the top ten hold about 1.5%. The sample taken for sequencing was PBMCs. The receptors come from a woman aged 25 to 39 in good health and CMV-seropositive.

The chain is built from TRBV19 and TRBJ1-1; D perhaps matches TRBD1 (6 bases). Germline V gives CDR1 LNHDA, CDR2 SQIVND (reference sequence). CDR3 size: 14 residues. V was pared by 5 bases and J by 3 bases, with 13 bases between. This CDR3 reads CASSSTGTYTEAFF. The CDR3 nucleotides read TGTGCCAGTAGTTCGACAGGCACGTACACTGAAGCTTTCTTT. Filled out from reference TRBV19 and TRBJ1-1, the complete variable domain reads DGGITQSPKYLFRKEGQNVTLSCEQNLNHDAMYWYRQDPGQGLRLIYYSQIVNDFQKGDIAEGYSVSREKKESFPLTVTSAQKNPTAFYLCASSSTGTYTEAFFGQGTRLTVV.

This sequence joins TRBV27 and TRBJ2-1, with 16 bases fitting TRBD2. V lost 1 base and J lost 2; bases outside the gene matches: 5. CDR1 is MNHEY and CDR2 is SMNVEV in the germline V gene (reference sequence). CDR3 size: 19 residues. The CDR3 DNA follows: TGTGCCAGCAGTTTATTTCCGGGACTAGCGGGAGGGACCTACAATGAGCAGTTCTTC. Translation: CASSLFPGLAGGTYNEQFF.

The chain carries TRBV6-1 and TRBJ2-7, with TRBD2 identical over 13 bases. Germline loops: CDR1 MNHNS, CDR2 SASEGT. The CDR3 contains 15 residues. V lost 7 bases, J lost 2 bases, and 5 bases stayed unmatched. The CDR3 coding sequence is TGTGCCAGCAACCCACTAGCGGGAGGGACCTACGAGCAGTACTTC. Its translation is CASNPLAGGTYEQYF.

The gene calls are TRBV7-9 and TRBJ2-1; 9 bases are shared with TRBD2. Trimming at V came to 6 bases and at J to 3 bases, leaving 9 bases not matched to a gene. CDR3 length: 16 residues. Germline V gene lookup returns CDR1 SEHNR and CDR2 FQNEAQ (reference sequence). The CDR3 loop reads CASSPALAGVYNEQFF. In nucleotides, the CDR3 is TGTGCCAGCAGTCCCGCATTAGCGGGAGTCTACAATGAGCAGTTCTTC.

CDR3 amino acids: CASSLGGRASDTQYF. In DNA form, the CDR3 reads TGTGCCAGCAGCTTAGGAGGGAGGGCCTCGGATACGCAGTATTTT. The chain links TRBV7-2 to TRBJ2-3; 7 bases are a match to TRBD2. V shed 1 base and J 6 bases; nucleotides not matched to a gene: 7. Germline-derived CDR1 and CDR2 are SGHTA and FQGNSA. CDR3 length: 15 amino acids. Together with reference TRBV7-2 and TRBJ2-3, the CDR3 gives the full variable domain: GAGVSQSPSNKVTEKGKDVELRCDPISGHTALYWYRQSLGQGLEFLIYFQGNSAPDKSGLPSDRFSAERTGGSVSTLTIQRTQQEDSAVYLCASSLGGRASDTQYFGPGTRLTVL.

The J gene is TRBJ2-3, the V gene TRBV20-1; the D is unclear. V lost 5 bases to trimming and J lost 1 base, with 4 bases between them. Germline V gene data show CDR1 as DFQATT and CDR2 as SNEGSKA (reference sequence). The CDR3 has 11 residues. The CDR3 region is CSASGTDTQYF. The CDR3 DNA is TGCAGTGCTTCTGGCACAGATACGCAGTATTTT.

This rearrangement joins TRBV11-2 to TRBJ2-1, with D possibly matching TRBD1 (5 bases). This CDR3 contains 14 residues. The V and J ends lost 1 base and 8 bases respectively, with 12 bases between them. Germline CDR1 is SGHAT and CDR2 is FQNNGV. CDR3: CASSLAGNGDEQFF. In DNA form, the CDR3 reads TGTGCCAGCAGCTTAGCAGGGAATGGCGATGAGCAGTTCTTC. Variable domain in full (rest from reference TRBV11-2 and TRBJ2-1): EAGVAQSPRYKIIEKRQSVAFWCNPISGHATLYWYQQILGQGPKLLIQFQNNGVVDDSQLPKDRFSAERLKGVDSTLKIQPAKLEDSAVYLCASSLAGNGDEQFFGPGTRLTVL.

The chain carries TRBV2 and TRBJ2-5; 9 bases match TRBD1. V was clipped by 5 bases and J by 4 bases; unmatched bases: 5. This CDR3 has 14 amino acids. Germline CDR1 and CDR2: SNHLY and FYNNEI. The CDR3 DNA is TGTGCCAGCAGTCCACAGGGGGCCCGAGAGACCCAGTACTTC. It yields the protein CASSPQGARETQYF.

This clone was recorded a few times. The genes are TRBV4-1 and TRBJ2-1; 9 nucleotides agree with TRBD2. This CDR3 has 17 residues. Germline V CDR1 and CDR2: MGHRA, YSYEKL. V was pared by 0 bases and J by 4 bases, with 7 bases of the junction left unmatched. CDR3 DNA: TGCGCCAGCAGCCAAGATCTAGCGGGAAGTAGGTACAATGAGCAGTTCTTC. Protein product: CASSQDLAGSRYNEQFF.

The chain has TRBV19 and TRBJ2-3; TRBD1 matches at 9 bases. CDR3 length: 15 amino acids. Trimming took 7 bases from V and 6 from J; bases not matched to a gene: 11. Looked up from germline, CDR1 is LNHDA and CDR2 is SQIVND (reference sequence). The CDR3 loop is CASNPRGQGGDTQYF. CDR3 DNA: TGTGCCAGTAACCCGCGGGGACAGGGTGGGGATACGCAGTATTTT.

This chain connects TRBV15 to TRBJ1-2; 9 positions match TRBD1. The CDR3 extends over 16 amino acids. CDR1 LNHNV and CDR2 YYDKDF come from the germline V gene (reference sequence). V lost 0 bases, J lost 5 bases, and 7 bases stayed unmatched. This chain's CDR3 is CATSRDRAGQGYGYTF. The CDR3 nucleotides read TGTGCCACCAGCAGAGATAGAGCGGGACAGGGATATGGCTACACCTTC.

The genes are TRBV5-4 and TRBJ2-1, with 7 positions matching TRBD2. The V segment lost 5 bases and the J segment 8 bases; nucleotides outside the gene matches: 7. The CDR3 is made up of 13 amino acids. Germline loops: CDR1 SGHNT, CDR2 YYREEE (reference sequence). CDR3: CASSRDYRDEQFF. The CDR3 DNA follows: TGTGCCAGCAGTCGGGACTATCGGGATGAGCAGTTCTTC.

This clone has just one count. This chain connects TRBV7-3 to TRBJ1-1, with a tentative D call TRBD1 (5 bases). Trimming pared 5 bases from V and 0 bases from J, leaving 7 bases between. In germline, CDR1 is SGHTA, CDR2 FQGTGA. CDR3 length: 13 residues. CDR3 in DNA: TGTGCCAGCAGCCAGACAGTGAACACTGAAGCTTTCTTT. Translating gives CASSQTVNTEAFF.

This chain joins TRBV7-8 and TRBJ1-5; D uncertain. V lost 5 bases and J lost 2, with 16 bases in between. The CDR3 covers 16 residues. The germline gives CDR1 SGHVS, CDR2 FQNEAQ. This CDR3 reads CASSDDEGGGNQPQHF. As DNA, the CDR3 is TGTGCCAGCAGCGACGACGAGGGCGGGGGCAATCAGCCCCAGCATTTT.

The genes are TRBV6-1 and TRBJ2-5; D is uncertain. The J call is doubtful: the DNA matches TRBJ2-7 better. CDR1 and CDR2 (germline): MNHNS, SASEGT. This CDR3 contains 15 residues. Here the CDR3 DNA reads TGTGCCAGCAGTGAATCATCGCCGAGCTCCTACGAGCAGTACTTC. It encodes CASSESSPSSYEQYF.

The chain recombines TRBV4-1 with TRBJ2-7, with unresolved D. V dropped 4 bases and J dropped 4 bases, with 14 bases sitting between them. Germline CDR1 is MGHRA and CDR2 is YSYEKL. The CDR3 has 14 amino acids. CDR3 amino acids: CASSPPTLEYEQYF. CDR3 in DNA: TGCGCCAGCAGCCCGCCAACTCTAGAATACGAGCAGTACTTC.

This chain links TRBV28 with TRBJ2-6; no clear D gene. The germline gives CDR1 MDHEN, CDR2 SYDVKM. With 3 bases removed from V and 0 bases from J, the gap between germline ends came to 6 bases. The CDR3 length is 15 residues. CDR3 bases: TGTGCCAGCAGTTTCGTCGGCTCTGGGGCCAACGTCCTGACTTTC. Protein sequence: CASSFVGSGANVLTF.

The chain combines TRBV4-1 with TRBJ2-5; the D is unclear. The CDR3 is 15 residues long. CDR1 and CDR2 (germline): MGHRA, YSYEKL. Between the trimmed V and J ends, which lost 1 base and 2 bases, there was a span of 11 bases. CDR3 in amino acids: CASSQGVQRQETQYF. DNA of the CDR3: TGCGCCAGCAGCCAAGGGGTCCAGCGACAAGAGACCCAGTACTTC.

The V and J genes are TRBV2 and TRBJ2-5, with 14 bases identical to TRBD2. CDR3 size: 16 residues. CDR1 is SNHLY and CDR2 is FYNNEI in the germline V gene. With V trimmed by 5 bases and J by 5 bases, 7 bases remained unmatched. The CDR3 region is CASSPGLAGVGETQYF. In DNA form, the CDR3 reads TGTGCCAGCAGTCCGGGACTAGCGGGAGTCGGTGAGACCCAGTACTTC. Variable domain in full (rest from reference TRBV2 and TRBJ2-5): EPEVTQTPSHQVTQMGQEVILRCVPISNHLYFYWYRQILGQKVEFLVSFYNNEISEKSEIFDDQFSVERPDGSNFTLKIRSTKLEDSAMYFCASSPGLAGVGETQYFGPGTRLLVL.

This chain joins TRBV21-1 and TRBJ2-4; the table's D call, TRBD1, has no DNA check behind it. TRBV21-1 is a listed pseudogene. The CDR3 has 17 residues. CDR3 DNA sequence: TGTGCCAGCAGCAAAGCGGAACAACAAGGGGGCAAAAACATTCAGTACTTC. Translated, it gives CASSKAEQQGGKNIQYF.

The rearrangement joins TRBV4-1 to TRBJ1-1; D perhaps matches TRBD1 (5 bases). CDR1 and CDR2 (germline): MGHRA, YSYEKL. The CDR3 consists of 14 residues. V lost 4 bases, J lost 0 bases, and 9 bases lay in between. The DNA for the CDR3 is TGCGCCAGCAGCCCACAGGAACTGAACACTGAAGCTTTCTTT. It is translated as CASSPQELNTEAFF.

V gene TRBV10-2 combines with J gene TRBJ2-2; maybe TRBD2 (5 bases). CDR3 size: 15 residues. V lost 5 bases to trimming and J lost 5 bases, with 15 bases between them. Per the germline V gene, CDR1 is WSHSY and CDR2 is SAAADI. The CDR3 sequence is CASSPIGRTTGELFF. As DNA, the CDR3 is TGCGCCAGCAGTCCGATCGGACGGACTACCGGGGAGCTGTTTTTT.

V is TRBV27 and J is TRBJ1-2, with unresolved D. The germline CDR1 and CDR2 sequences are MNHEY and SMNVEV (reference sequence). V was cut by 3 bases and J by 4 bases, with 12 bases left in between. This CDR3 region has 14 residues. In DNA, the CDR3 is TGTGCCAGCAGTTTGCAGCGGCAGTCCTATGGCTACACCTTC. It is translated as CASSLQRQSYGYTF.